The 2 T cell receptor beta chains below were found in one sample sequenced in a study of control samples from healthy donors and cancer patients. Method: immunoSEQ multiplex PCR; TCRdb's copy keeps in-frame clones and lacks some. In the table there are roughly 130,000 clones, 75% to 95% of which are singletons. Sequenced material: blood. These receptors were collected from a man between 18 and 35 years old in good health.

The chain uses TRBV5-8 and TRBJ1-1; unclear D gene. Germline V gene sequence: CDR1 SGHTS, CDR2 YDEGEE. The CDR3 is made up of 16 amino acids. Between the trimmed V and J ends, which lost 0 bases and 0 bases, there was a span of 12 bases. The CDR3 coding sequence is TGTGCCAGCAGCTTGGATTTTGTGCAGGTGAACACTGAAGCTTTCTTT. The encoded protein is CASSLDFVQVNTEAFF.

The rearrangement joins TRBV21-1 to TRBJ1-1; whether TRBD1, the table's D call, matches the DNA was not checked. TRBV21-1 is a pseudogene locus. The CDR3 consists of 15 residues. The CDR3: CASSIGTALRAEAFF. CDR3 DNA: TGTGCCAGCAGCATCGGGACAGCGCTCCGGGCTGAAGCTTTCTTT.